The 20 T cell receptor beta chains given below trace back to one sample, sequenced in a study of T cell responses to AZD1222 COVID-19 vaccine. Sequencing used immunoSEQ multiplex PCR; TCRdb keeps in-frame clones, though not all of them. The repertoire holds about 89,000 clones, around nine tenths seen once, with more than 5% in the top ten. Sequenced here: peripheral blood, sampled 28 days after the second AZD1222 dose. All receptors come from an adult who received the AZD1222 COVID-19 vaccine.

A single count supports this clone. The chain carries TRBV12-3 or TRBV12-4 and TRBJ2-5; TRBD1 or TRBD2 may be the D gene (5 bases each). This CDR3 contains 13 residues. The V and J ends lost 6 bases and 10 bases respectively, with 18 bases between them. The CDR3 loop reads CASSPRGLGSQYF. DNA of the CDR3: TGTGCCAGCAGCCCTCGGGGCCTTGGCAGCCAGTACTTC.

J is TRBJ1-1 and V is TRBV28; the D gene is possibly TRBD1 (6 bases). The germline V and J ends were trimmed by 6 bases and 4 bases, with 18 bases remaining between them. CDR3 length: 15 amino acids. Germline values: CDR1 MDHEN, CDR2 SYDVKM. CDR3 sequence reads: CASRSGGLRGTEAFF. CDR3 coding DNA: TGTGCCAGCAGGTCCGGGGGCCTCAGGGGCACTGAAGCTTTCTTT.

The chain couples TRBV6-2 or TRBV6-3 to TRBJ1-3, with D tentatively TRBD1 (5 bases). Germline V gene lookup returns CDR1 MNHEY and CDR2 SVGEGT. V gave up 2 bases and J gave up 2 bases, with 13 bases separating them. The CDR3 is 16 residues long. The CDR3 DNA is TGTGCCAGCAGTTACCAGGAAGGGACGGCTGGAAACACCATATATTTT. Its protein is CASSYQEGTAGNTIYF.

The chain joins TRBV11-2 to TRBJ1-2, with D unclear. This CDR3 comprises 19 residues. Germline lookup yields CDR1 SGHAT and CDR2 FQNNGV. V was cut by 1 base and J by 5 bases, with 26 bases left in between. The chain's CDR3 is CASSLGFDLGSPGGYGYTF. For the CDR3, the DNA is TGTGCCAGCAGCTTAGGTTTCGACTTGGGATCCCCCGGCGGGTATGGCTACACCTTC.

The V and J genes are TRBV5-1 and TRBJ1-4, with D perhaps matching TRBD1 (6 bases). The germline V gene encodes CDR1 SGHRS and CDR2 YFSETQ. CDR3 length equals 16 residues. V lost 4 bases to trimming and J lost 0 bases, with 13 bases between them. The CDR3 region is CASSEGKGATNEKLFF. The DNA for the CDR3 is TGCGCCAGCAGCGAAGGCAAGGGGGCAACTAATGAAAAACTGTTTTTT.

The sample holds a few counts of this clone. V usage is TRBV19 and J usage is TRBJ1-5; 7 bases agree with TRBD1. The CDR3 contains 16 residues. Trimming removed 3 bases from V and 4 bases from J; junction bases left unmatched: 9. Germline assignment: CDR1 LNHDA and CDR2 SQIVND (reference sequence). CDR3 DNA sequence: TGTGCCAGTAGTATCCCACGACAGGGATGGAATCAGCCCCAGCATTTT. It yields the protein CASSIPRQGWNQPQHF.

V and J are TRBV3-1 (or the pseudogene TRBV3-2) and TRBJ1-4; D remains ambiguous. The germline gives CDR1 LGHDT, CDR2 YNNKEL (reference sequence). Deletions cut 6 bases from V and 2 bases from J, with 10 bases between. The CDR3 has 14 amino acids. CDR3 amino acids: CASSDGDTNEKLFF. CDR3 in DNA: TGTGCCAGCAGTGACGGGGATACTAATGAAAAACTGTTTTTT.

V and J are TRBV7-9 and TRBJ2-7; no firm D call. The CDR3 runs to 11 residues. Germline assignment: CDR1 SEHNR and CDR2 FQNEAQ (reference sequence). Trimming pared 4 bases from V and 3 bases from J, leaving 4 bases between. The CDR3 DNA follows: TGTGCCAGCAGCTCCTTCTACGAGCAGTACTTC. This encodes CASSSFYEQYF.

The rearrangement uses TRBV5-1 and TRBJ1-6, with D tentatively TRBD1 (5 bases). The V and J ends lost 1 base and 6 bases respectively, with 17 bases between them. The CDR3 runs to 17 residues. Looked up from germline, CDR1 is SGHRS and CDR2 is YFSETQ. CDR3 in DNA: TGCGCCAGCAGCTTGCGGGGACCTACGGCCCCTAATTCACCCCTCCACTTT. Protein product: CASSLRGPTAPNSPLHF.

The chain carries TRBV6-5 and TRBJ1-6, with 8 nucleotides matching TRBD1. Germline CDR1 is MNHEY and CDR2 is SVGAGI. Losses at the gene ends were 2 bases for V and 3 bases for J; bases not matched to a gene: 3. This CDR3 region has 16 residues. The CDR3 DNA is TGTGCCAGCAGTTACCGGGGACAGGTCTATAATTCACCCCTCCACTTT. Translation: CASSYRGQVYNSPLHF.

This rearrangement joins TRBV7-2 to TRBJ1-2; D not resolved. V shed 5 bases and J shed 0 bases, with 16 bases lying between them. CDR1 and CDR2 from the germline V gene are SGHTA and FQGNSA. CDR3 length: 16 residues. This CDR3 is CASSPSSSGANYGYTF. Here the CDR3 DNA reads TGTGCCAGCAGCCCATCTTCATCGGGTGCTAACTATGGCTACACCTTC.

This chain uses TRBV7-2 with TRBJ1-1; 9 bases are shared with TRBD1. CDR1 and CDR2 (germline): SGHTA, FQGNSA. V lost 6 bases and J lost 4; bases outside the gene matches: 12. The CDR3 runs to 16 residues. CDR3 loop: CASRPPGQGLSTEAFF. The CDR3 nucleotides are TGTGCCAGCAGACCACCGGGACAGGGATTGAGCACTGAAGCTTTCTTT.

This chain uses TRBV28 with TRBJ1-2, with a weak D call TRBD1 (6 bases). Germline values: CDR1 MDHEN, CDR2 SYDVKM. The V and J ends lost 1 base and 2 bases respectively, with 14 bases between them. The CDR3 runs 16 residues. This chain's CDR3 is CASSLLGGLSNYGYTF. The CDR3 DNA sequence: TGTGCCAGCAGTTTATTAGGGGGACTGTCGAACTATGGCTACACCTTC.

This clone came up once. V usage is TRBV2 and J usage is TRBJ2-1; TRBD2 agrees at 7 bases. This CDR3 is built from 15 residues. After removal of 7 bases from V and 4 bases from J, the junction contained 10 bases not matched to a gene. Germline values: CDR1 SNHLY, CDR2 FYNNEI. The CDR3 bases are TGTGCCAGCAATATCCGGGGGGAAGCGTACAATGAGCAGTTCTTC. Its protein product is CASNIRGEAYNEQFF.

This chain links TRBV7-9 with TRBJ1-3; D possibly corresponds to TRBD1 (6 bases). V lost 4 bases and J lost 3, with 16 bases in between. This CDR3 has 16 residues. Germline CDR1 reads SEHNR; CDR2 reads FQNEAQ (reference sequence). The CDR3 region is CASSSGQPSGGNTIYF. DNA for the CDR3: TGTGCCAGCAGCTCGGGACAACCCTCTGGTGGAAACACCATATATTTT.

The V call is TRBV12-3 or TRBV12-4, the J call TRBJ1-1, with 9 bases lining up with TRBD1. The V and J ends lost 7 bases and 6 bases, in that order; junction bases with no gene match: 6. This CDR3 is 13 amino acids long. The CDR3 spells CASTGTGRAEAFF. CDR3 sequence (DNA): TGTGCCAGCACCGGGACAGGGAGGGCTGAAGCTTTCTTT.

The V call is TRBV7-8, the J call TRBJ2-1, with D possibly matching TRBD2 (5 bases). Germline V gene sequence: CDR1 SGHVS, CDR2 FQNEAQ. V was trimmed by 5 bases and J by 3 bases, leaving 11 bases between them. The CDR3 contains 14 residues. CDR3 sequence (DNA): TGTGCCAGCAGCCCCATGAGCGGCTACAATGAGCAGTTCTTC. Translated: CASSPMSGYNEQFF.

The V gene is TRBV10-3, the J gene TRBJ2-7; 12 bases fit TRBD1. The CDR3 length is 15 residues. Losses at the gene ends were 3 bases for V and 6 bases for J; bases not matched to a gene: 6. Germline V lookup: CDR1 ENHRY, CDR2 SYGVKD. The CDR3 bases are TGTGCCATCAGTGAATTCGGGACAGGGGGCGGCGAGCAGTACTTC. It specifies CAISEFGTGGGEQYF.

This sequence joins TRBV5-1 and TRBJ2-6; no clear D. This CDR3 has 15 amino acids. V lost 0 bases and J lost 1, with 5 bases in between. Germline V gene data show CDR1 as SGHRS and CDR2 as YFSETQ. The CDR3: CASSLARSGANVLTF. DNA of the CDR3: TGCGCCAGCAGCTTGGCCCGGTCTGGGGCCAACGTCCTGACTTTC.

The chain uses TRBV19 and TRBJ1-2; 7 bases line up with TRBD1. The V segment lost 6 bases and the J segment 2 bases; nucleotides outside the gene matches: 9. The germline gives CDR1 LNHDA, CDR2 SQIVND (reference sequence). This CDR3 has 15 amino acids. The CDR3 protein is CASSLKPGQNYGYTF. In DNA, the CDR3 is TGTGCCAGTAGCCTGAAGCCGGGACAGAACTATGGCTACACCTTC.